The rows below give T cell receptor beta chains drawn from one sample of a study of control samples from healthy donors and cancer patients. Sequencing was performed with immunoSEQ multiplex PCR; in TCRdb, only in-frame clones are kept and a portion is missing. The top ten clones hold about 5% of a sample with 150,000 to 160,000 clones, about 94% of them seen once. Sequencing input: blood. The receptors were sampled from a man aged 40-49 years in good health. The CDR3 runs from the conserved cysteine through the conserved F or W. Each record gives: D gene, V gene, clone size, CDR3 length, J gene, CDR3 protein, CDR3 DNA. D genes are given only for firm matches. Not all rows give a size; the values are once, few, many and, for expanded clones, a class.

>.|TRBV4-3|.|15|TRBJ2-3
CASSPGTLSTDTQYF
TGCGCCAGCAGCCCCGGGACTCTTAGCACAGATACGCAGTATTTT
>.|TRBV11-2|.|14|TRBJ2-6
CASSAHSGANVLTF
TGTGCCAGCAGCGCCCACAGTGGGGCCAACGTCCTGACTTTC
>.|TRBV29-1|.|16|TRBJ2-7
CSVAEGKPGWGYEQYF
TGCAGCGTGGCCGAGGGGAAGCCGGGGTGGGGCTACGAGCAGTACTTC
>.|TRBV5-1|.|14|TRBJ1-1
CASSPRGGNTEAFF
TGCGCCAGCAGCCCCCGAGGTGGGAACACTGAAGCTTTCTTT
>TRBD2|TRBV6-2/TRBV6-3|.|12|TRBJ2-3
CASSRGGSGGYF
TGTGCCAGCAGCCGCGGCGGGAGCGGGGGGTATTTT
>.|TRBV6-5|.|12|TRBJ1-2
CASKGRNYGYTF
TGTGCCAGCAAGGGGCGGAACTATGGCTACACCTTC
>.|TRBV5-5|.|15|TRBJ1-1
CASSSQQAPNTEAFF
TGTGCCAGCAGCTCCCAACAGGCCCCGAACACTGAAGCTTTCTTT
>.|TRBV7-9|once|16|TRBJ1-4
CASSLGDDATNEKLFF
TGTGCCAGCAGCTTAGGGGACGACGCAACTAATGAAAAACTGTTTTTT
>.|TRBV5-1|.|13|TRBJ1-1
CASRSRYGDEAFF
TGCGCCAGCAGATCCCGTTACGGGGACGAAGCTTTCTTT
>.|TRBV5-1|.|14|TRBJ1-1
CASSLEPVETEAFF
TGCGCCAGCAGCTTGGAACCGGTAGAGACTGAAGCTTTCTTT
>.|TRBV6-5|.|15|TRBJ2-7
CASTTPPRANYEQYF
TGTGCCAGCACCACGCCCCCGCGGGCGAACTACGAGCAGTACTTC
>.|TRBV19|.|14|TRBJ2-1
CASSIGGGANEQFF
TGTGCCAGTAGTATAGGTGGGGGTGCGAATGAGCAGTTCTTC
>.|TRBV9|.|15|TRBJ2-3
CASSPRQGQADTQYF
TGTGCCAGCAGCCCCCGGCAGGGGCAGGCAGATACGCAGTATTTT
>.|TRBV27|.|13|TRBJ1-1
CASSPNTGTEAFF
TGTGCCAGCAGTCCTAACACGGGGACTGAAGCTTTCTTT
>.|TRBV28|.|15|TRBJ1-6
CASSLMGRGNSPLHF
TGTGCCAGCAGTTTAATGGGCAGGGGAAATTCACCCCTCCACTTT
>.|TRBV5-1|.|13|TRBJ1-1
CASSLEAGVEAFF
TGCGCCAGCAGCTTGGAGGCAGGGGTTGAAGCTTTCTTT
>TRBD2|TRBV28|.|14|TRBJ2-1
CASSPGLAGGEQFF
TGTGCCAGCAGCCCGGGACTAGCCGGGGGTGAGCAGTTCTTC
>.|TRBV28|.|15|TRBJ2-5
CASNESGPPGETQYF
TGTGCCAGCAACGAAAGCGGACCTCCCGGGGAGACCCAGTACTTC
>TRBD1|TRBV6-5|.|15|TRBJ1-1
CASSRQGFDSTEAFF
TGTGCCAGCAGTAGACAGGGGTTCGACTCCACTGAAGCTTTCTTT
>TRBD1|TRBV28|.|15|TRBJ2-7
CASTPSGQGAHEQYF
TGTGCCAGCACCCCATCAGGACAGGGGGCCCACGAGCAGTACTTC
>TRBD2|TRBV6-2/TRBV6-3|.|14|TRBJ2-1
CASSNSGGRGEQFF
TGTGCCAGCAGTAATAGCGGGGGGAGGGGTGAGCAGTTCTTC
>.|TRBV6-4|.|16|TRBJ1-5
CASSDSSAGSYQPQHF
TGTGCCAGCAGTGACTCGAGCGCCGGCAGTTATCAGCCCCAGCATTTT
>.|TRBV28|once|17|TRBJ1-5
CASSLLFGRGGNQPQHF
TGTGCCAGCAGTTTATTGTTCGGGAGAGGGGGCAATCAGCCCCAGCATTTT
>.|TRBV5-6|.|17|TRBJ2-2
CASSLLSEEARTGELFF
TGTGCCAGCAGCCTCCTATCGGAGGAAGCCCGAACCGGGGAGCTGTTTTTT
>.|TRBV28|.|12|TRBJ1-5
CASSPYNQPQHF
TGTGCCAGCAGCCCCTACAATCAGCCCCAGCATTTT
>TRBD1|TRBV24-1|.|16|TRBJ2-3
CATSDLDDRGTDTQYF
TGTGCCACCAGTGATCTGGATGACAGGGGGACAGATACGCAGTATTTT
>.|TRBV5-1|.|11|TRBJ1-1
CASSRGTEAFF
TGCGCCAGCAGCCGAGGCACTGAAGCTTTCTTT
>.|TRBV4-3|.|16|TRBJ1-5
CASSQDVRGPNQPQHF
TGCGCCAGCAGCCAAGATGTAAGGGGTCCCAATCAGCCCCAGCATTTT
>TRBD2|TRBV5-1|.|19|TRBJ2-3
CASSLGRGLAGGRTDTQYF
TGCGCCAGCAGCTTGGGCCGGGGACTAGCGGGGGGACGCACAGATACGCAGTATTTT
>.|TRBV4-3|.|16|TRBJ1-6
CASSQDSRGVYSPLHF
TGCGCCAGCAGCCAAGATTCCCGAGGGGTATATTCACCCCTCCACTTT
>.|TRBV4-1|once|12|TRBJ1-1
CASSQPQGEAFF
TGCGCCAGCAGCCAACCCCAAGGAGAAGCTTTCTTT